This is a list of T cell receptor beta chains from one sample in a study of blood T cell repertoires in COVID-19. The assay was immunoSEQ multiplex PCR, and TCRdb's table has in-frame clones only and misses some. The sample contains approximately 300,000 clones, about 90% of which appear only once. Sequencing input: peripheral blood. Receptor source: a young woman with COVID-19, enrolled during active disease. The CDR3 runs from the conserved cysteine through the conserved F or W. The order of the fields is V gene, J gene, CDR3 protein.

V: TRBV15; J: TRBJ2-3; CDR3: CATSSDTSGRGDTQYF
V: TRBV2; J: TRBJ1-3; CDR3: CASSEALTGIGNTIYF
V: TRBV4-3; J: TRBJ2-1; CDR3: CASSQENSGSGYEQFF
V: TRBV29-1; J: TRBJ2-3; CDR3: CSGSAPLADTQYF
V: TRBV27; J: TRBJ1-1; CDR3: CASSPRQGRSVLSLEAFF
V: TRBV28; J: TRBJ2-2; CDR3: CASSSSTSSGRELFF
V: TRBV7-9; J: TRBJ1-4; CDR3: CASSLPGTGSEKLFF
V: TRBV25-1; J: TRBJ1-2; CDR3: CASSESRGPHGYTF
V: TRBV5-1; J: TRBJ2-7; CDR3: CASSPDVGGLPYEQYF
V: TRBV2; J: TRBJ2-3; CDR3: CASSERSGRMTTDTQYF
V: TRBV19; J: TRBJ1-5; CDR3: CASSIVDQPQHF
V: TRBV20-1; J: TRBJ1-2; CDR3: CSECRIEGYTF
V: TRBV24-1; J: TRBJ1-5; CDR3: CATSDWTGNQPQHF
V: TRBV10-2; J: TRBJ1-6; CDR3: CASSEGASPLHF
V: TRBV5-5; J: TRBJ1-1; CDR3: CASSPPPTGVGTEAFF